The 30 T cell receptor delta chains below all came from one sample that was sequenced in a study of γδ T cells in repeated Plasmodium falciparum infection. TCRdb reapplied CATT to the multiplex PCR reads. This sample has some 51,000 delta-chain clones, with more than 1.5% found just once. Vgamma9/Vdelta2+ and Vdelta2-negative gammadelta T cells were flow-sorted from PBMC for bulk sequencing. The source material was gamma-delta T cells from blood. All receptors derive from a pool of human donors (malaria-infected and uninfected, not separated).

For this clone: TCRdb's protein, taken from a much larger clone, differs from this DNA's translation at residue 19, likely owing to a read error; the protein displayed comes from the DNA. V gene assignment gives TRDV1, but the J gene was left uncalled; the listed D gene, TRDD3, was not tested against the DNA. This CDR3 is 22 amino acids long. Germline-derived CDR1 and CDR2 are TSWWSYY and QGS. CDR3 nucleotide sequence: TGTGCTCTTGGGGACGCCCCTTCTTCCTTAATCCACCTGATCCAGTACACCGATAACCTCATCTTT. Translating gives CALGDAPSSLIHLIQYTDNLIF.

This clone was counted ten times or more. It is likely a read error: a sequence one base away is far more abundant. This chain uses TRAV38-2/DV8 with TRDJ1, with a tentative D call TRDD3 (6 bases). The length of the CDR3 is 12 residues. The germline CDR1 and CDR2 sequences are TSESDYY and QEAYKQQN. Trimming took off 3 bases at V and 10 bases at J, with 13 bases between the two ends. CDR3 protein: CAYRKLGGRLIF. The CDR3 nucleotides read TGTGCTTATAGGAAACTGGGTGGGAGACTCATCTTT.

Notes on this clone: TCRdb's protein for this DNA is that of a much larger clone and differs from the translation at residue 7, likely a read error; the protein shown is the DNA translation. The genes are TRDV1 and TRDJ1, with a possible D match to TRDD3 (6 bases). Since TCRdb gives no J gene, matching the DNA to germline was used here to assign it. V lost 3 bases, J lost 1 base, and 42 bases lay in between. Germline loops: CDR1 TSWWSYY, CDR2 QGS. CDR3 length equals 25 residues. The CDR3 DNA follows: TGTGCTCTTGGGGATCCCCTCCCCCCCTATCCGGCGAACCTACTGGGATTCCTTTCCACCGATAAACTCATCTTT. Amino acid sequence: CALGDPLPPYPANLLGFLSTDKLIF.

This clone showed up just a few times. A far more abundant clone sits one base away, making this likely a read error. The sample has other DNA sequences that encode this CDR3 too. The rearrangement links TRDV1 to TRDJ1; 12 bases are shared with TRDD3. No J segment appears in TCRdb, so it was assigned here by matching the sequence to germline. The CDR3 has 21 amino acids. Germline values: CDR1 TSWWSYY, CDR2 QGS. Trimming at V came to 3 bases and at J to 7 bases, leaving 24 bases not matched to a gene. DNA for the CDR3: TGTGCTCTTGGGGATCCTCTTCTATCCAGCTGGGGGATACGCGGCCTTGGTAAACTCATCTTT. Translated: CALGDPLLSSWGIRGLGKLIF.

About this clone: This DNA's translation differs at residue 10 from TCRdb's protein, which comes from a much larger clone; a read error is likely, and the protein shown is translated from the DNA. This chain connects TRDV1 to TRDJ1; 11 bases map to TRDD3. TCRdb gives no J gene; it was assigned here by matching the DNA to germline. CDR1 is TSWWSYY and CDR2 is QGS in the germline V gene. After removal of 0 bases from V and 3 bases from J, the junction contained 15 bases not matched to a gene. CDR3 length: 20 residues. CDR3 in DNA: TGTGCTCTTGGGGAACTAACCAATATCGCTGGGGGATACCACCCCGATAAACTCATCTTT. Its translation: CALGELTNIAGGYHPDKLIF.

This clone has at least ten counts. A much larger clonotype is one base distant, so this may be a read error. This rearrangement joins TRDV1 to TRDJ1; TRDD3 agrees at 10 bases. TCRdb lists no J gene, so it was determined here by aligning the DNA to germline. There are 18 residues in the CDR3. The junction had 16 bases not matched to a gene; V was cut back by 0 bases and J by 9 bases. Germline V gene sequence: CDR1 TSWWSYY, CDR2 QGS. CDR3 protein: CALGELPYWGILPAQLIF. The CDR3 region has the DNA TGTGCTCTTGGGGAACTTCCCTATTGGGGGATACTCCCCGCGCAACTCATCTTT.

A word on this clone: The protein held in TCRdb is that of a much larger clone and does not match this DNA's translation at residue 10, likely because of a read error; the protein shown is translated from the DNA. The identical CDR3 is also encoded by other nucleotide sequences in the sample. CDR3 amino acids: CAFRAYATYRGIRRSRTNTDKLIF. The CDR3 DNA follows: TGTGCCTTCCGGGCCTACGCGACGTACCGGGGGATACGCAGGAGTAGGACTAACACCGATAAACTCATCTTT. The chain recombines TRDV3 with TRDJ1; TRDD3 matches at 10 bases. Here the J gene came from matching the DNA to germline, since TCRdb omits it. V lost 3 bases to trimming and J lost 0 bases; unmatched junction nucleotides: 34. Germline V gives CDR1 TVYSNPD, CDR2 GDNSRS (reference sequence). CDR3 length: 24 amino acids.

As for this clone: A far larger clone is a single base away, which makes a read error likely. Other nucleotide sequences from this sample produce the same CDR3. In nucleotides, the CDR3 is TGTGCCTTTCTTCAAACTCTACCCCGTCCTCCGTACTTGGGGGATACGAGCGATAAACTCATCTTC. It yields the protein CAFLQTLPRPPYLGDTSDKLIF. This chain links TRDV3 with TRDJ1; TRDD3 matches 11 bases. This CDR3 is 22 amino acids long. From germline, CDR1 is TVYSNPD and CDR2 GDNSRS (reference sequence).

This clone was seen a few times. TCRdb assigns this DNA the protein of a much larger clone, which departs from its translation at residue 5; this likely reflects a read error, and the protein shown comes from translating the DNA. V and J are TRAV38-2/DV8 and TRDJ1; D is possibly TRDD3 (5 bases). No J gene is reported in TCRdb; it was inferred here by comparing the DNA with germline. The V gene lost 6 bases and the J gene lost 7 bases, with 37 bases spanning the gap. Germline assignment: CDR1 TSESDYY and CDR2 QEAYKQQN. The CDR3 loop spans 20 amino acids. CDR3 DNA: TGTGCTTATATAGATAGCGGGAGTACTCCCGGCCGGTGGTGGGGCCTTAAACTCATCTTT. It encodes CAYIDSGSTPGRWWGLKLIF.

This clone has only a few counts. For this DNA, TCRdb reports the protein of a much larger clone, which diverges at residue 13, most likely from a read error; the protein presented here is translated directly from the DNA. The CDR3: CACDTVGGGYGELYTDKLIF. The CDR3 coding sequence is TGTGCCTGTGACACCGTTGGTGGGGGATACGGGGAACTGTACACCGATAAACTCATCTTT. The chain has TRDV2 and TRDJ1; 11 positions agree with TRDD3. Because TCRdb records no J gene, it was assigned here through a match of the DNA to germline. CDR1 GEAIGNYY and CDR2 EKD come from the germline V gene. The trim removed 0 bases at V and 0 bases at J, leaving 14 bases unmatched. The CDR3 contains 20 residues.

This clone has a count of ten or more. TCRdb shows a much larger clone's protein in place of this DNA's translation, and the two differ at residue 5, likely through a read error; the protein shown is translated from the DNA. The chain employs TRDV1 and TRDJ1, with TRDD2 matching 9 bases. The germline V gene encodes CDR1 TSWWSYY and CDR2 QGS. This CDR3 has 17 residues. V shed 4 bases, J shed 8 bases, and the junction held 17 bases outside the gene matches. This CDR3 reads CALGGQPFLRLWGKLIF. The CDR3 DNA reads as TGTGCTCTTGGGGGCCAACCCTTCCTACGTCTCTGGGGGAAACTCATCTTT.

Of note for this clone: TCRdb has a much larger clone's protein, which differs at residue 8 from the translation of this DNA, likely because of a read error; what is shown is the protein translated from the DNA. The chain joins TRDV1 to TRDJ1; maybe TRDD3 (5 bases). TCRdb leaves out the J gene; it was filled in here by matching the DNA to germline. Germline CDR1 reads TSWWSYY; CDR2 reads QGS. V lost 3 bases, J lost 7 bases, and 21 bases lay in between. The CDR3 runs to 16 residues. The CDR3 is CALGEAPTFCGIKLIF. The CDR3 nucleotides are TGTGCTCTTGGGGAGGCTCCCACCTTTTGTGGGATTAAACTCATCTTT.

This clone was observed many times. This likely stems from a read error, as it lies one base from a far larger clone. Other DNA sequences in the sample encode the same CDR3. The CDR3 DNA is TGTGCTTATAGGAGCCAAACCTGGGGACTGCTACCGTACACCGATAAACTCATTTTT. Amino acids: CAYRSQTWGLLPYTDKLIF. This chain connects TRAV38-2/DV8 to TRDJ1; D is perhaps TRDD3 (6 bases). Germline CDR1 TSESDYY, CDR2 QEAYKQQN. This CDR3 is built from 19 residues.

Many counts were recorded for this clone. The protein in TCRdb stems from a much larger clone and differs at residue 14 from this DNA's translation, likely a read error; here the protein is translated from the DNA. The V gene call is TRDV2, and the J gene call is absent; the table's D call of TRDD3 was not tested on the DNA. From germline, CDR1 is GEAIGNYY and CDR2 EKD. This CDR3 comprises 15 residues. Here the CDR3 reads CACDSLGDNTDKLTF. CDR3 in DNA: TGTGCCTGTGACTCCCTGGGGGACAACACCGATAAACTCACCTTT.

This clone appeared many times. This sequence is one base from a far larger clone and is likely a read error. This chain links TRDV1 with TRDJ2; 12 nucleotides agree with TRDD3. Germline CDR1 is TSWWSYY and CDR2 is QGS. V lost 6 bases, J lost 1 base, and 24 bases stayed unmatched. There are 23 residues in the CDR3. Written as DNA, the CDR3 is TGTGCTCTTGGAAAAAGATTAGGCCTACCGCACTGGGGGATACTGGTTTTGACAGCACAACTCTTCTTT. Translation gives CALGKRLGLPHWGILVLTAQLFF.

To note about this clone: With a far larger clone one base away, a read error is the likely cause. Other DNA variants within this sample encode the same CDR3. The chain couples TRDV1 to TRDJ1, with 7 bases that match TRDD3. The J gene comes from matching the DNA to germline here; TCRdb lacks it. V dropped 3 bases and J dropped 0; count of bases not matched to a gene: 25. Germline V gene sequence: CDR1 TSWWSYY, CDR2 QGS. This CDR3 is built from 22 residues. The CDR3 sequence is CALGDKHRRDWGIPPYTDKLIF. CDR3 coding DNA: TGTGCTCTTGGGGACAAACACCGTCGGGACTGGGGAATCCCTCCGTACACCGATAAACTCATCTTT.

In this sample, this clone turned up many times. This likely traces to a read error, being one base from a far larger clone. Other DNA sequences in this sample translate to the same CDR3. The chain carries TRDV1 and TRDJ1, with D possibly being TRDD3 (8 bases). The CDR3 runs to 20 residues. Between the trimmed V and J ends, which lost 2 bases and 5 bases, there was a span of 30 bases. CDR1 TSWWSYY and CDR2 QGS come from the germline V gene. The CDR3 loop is CALGEGKAFLVWGTRDKLIF. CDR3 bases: TGTGCTCTTGGGGAAGGGAAGGCCTTCCTGGTCTGGGGGACGCGAGATAAACTCATCTTT.

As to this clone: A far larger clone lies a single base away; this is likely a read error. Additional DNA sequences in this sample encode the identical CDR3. CDR3 protein: CALGEHTFFTGELLTDKLIF. Here the CDR3 DNA reads TGTGCTCTTGGGGAACATACCTTCTTCACTGGGGAGCTTCTCACCGATAAGCTCATCTTT. A V gene of TRDV1 was called, but no J gene was assigned; TRDD3, the D gene given by the table, was not confirmed from the DNA. Germline V gene lookup returns CDR1 TSWWSYY and CDR2 QGS. The length of the CDR3 is 20 residues.

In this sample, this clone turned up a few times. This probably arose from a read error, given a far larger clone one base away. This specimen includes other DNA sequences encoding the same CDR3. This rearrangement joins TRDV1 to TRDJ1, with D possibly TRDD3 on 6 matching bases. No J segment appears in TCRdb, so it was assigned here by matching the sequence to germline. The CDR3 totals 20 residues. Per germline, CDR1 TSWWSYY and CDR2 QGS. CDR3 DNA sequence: TGTGCCCTTGGGGAACCAAACCTACTCACGGGTATTCGGGGGACGACAAAACTCATCTTT. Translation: CALGEPNLLTGIRGTTKLIF.

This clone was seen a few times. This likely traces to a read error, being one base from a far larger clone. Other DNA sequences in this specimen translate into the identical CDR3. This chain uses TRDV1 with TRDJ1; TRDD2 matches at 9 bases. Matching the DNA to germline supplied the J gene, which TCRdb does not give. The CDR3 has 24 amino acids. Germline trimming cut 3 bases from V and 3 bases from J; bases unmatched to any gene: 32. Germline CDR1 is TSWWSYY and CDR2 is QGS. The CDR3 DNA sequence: TGTGCTCTTGGGGATGGTGCCTTCCTACGAGCCATGCGGGGGACTTCCAACCGGCCCGATAAACTCATCTTT. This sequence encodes CALGDGAFLRAMRGTSNRPDKLIF.

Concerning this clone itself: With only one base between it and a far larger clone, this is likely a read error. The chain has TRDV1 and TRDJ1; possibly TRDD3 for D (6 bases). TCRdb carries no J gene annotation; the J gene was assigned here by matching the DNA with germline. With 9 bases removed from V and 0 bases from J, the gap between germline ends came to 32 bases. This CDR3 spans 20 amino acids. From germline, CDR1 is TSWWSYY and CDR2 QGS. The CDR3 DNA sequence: TGTGCTCTCCTATTAAACGGCGTACTGGGTCATAAACGGCACACCGATAAACTCATCTTT. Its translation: CALLLNGVLGHKRHTDKLIF.

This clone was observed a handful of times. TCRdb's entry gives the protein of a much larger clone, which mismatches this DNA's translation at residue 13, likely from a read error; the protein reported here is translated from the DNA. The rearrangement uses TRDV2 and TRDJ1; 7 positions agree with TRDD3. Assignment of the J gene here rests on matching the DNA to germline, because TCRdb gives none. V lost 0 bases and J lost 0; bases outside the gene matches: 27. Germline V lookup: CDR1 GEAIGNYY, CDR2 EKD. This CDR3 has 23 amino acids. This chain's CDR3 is CACDTVKGQILGNTDRYTDKLIF. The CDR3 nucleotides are TGTGCCTGTGACACCGTAAAAGGTCAGATACTGGGGAATACGGACAGGTACACCGATAAACTCATCTTT.

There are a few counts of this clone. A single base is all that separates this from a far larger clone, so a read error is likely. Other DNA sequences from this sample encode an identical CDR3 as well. CDR3 protein: CAFRTGWGNKLIF. DNA for the CDR3: TGTGCCTTTAGAACGGGCTGGGGGAATAAACTCATCTTT. The genes are TRDV3 and TRDJ1; 8 nucleotides align to TRDD3. The J gene, absent from TCRdb, was called here by matching the DNA to germline. Looked up from germline, CDR1 is TVYSNPD and CDR2 is GDNSRS (reference sequence). The CDR3 has 13 amino acids. V shed 0 bases, J shed 6 bases, and the junction held 6 bases outside the gene matches.

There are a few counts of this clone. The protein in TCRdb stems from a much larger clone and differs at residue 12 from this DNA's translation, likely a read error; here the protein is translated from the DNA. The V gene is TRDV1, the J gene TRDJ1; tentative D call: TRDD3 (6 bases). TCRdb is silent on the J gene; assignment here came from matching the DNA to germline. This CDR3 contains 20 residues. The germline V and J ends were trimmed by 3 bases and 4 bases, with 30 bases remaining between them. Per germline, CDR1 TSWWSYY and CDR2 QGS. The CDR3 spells CALGEPVFVPYGGKGDKLIF. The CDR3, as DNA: TGTGCTCTTGGGGAGCCTGTTTTTGTCCCCTACGGGGGGAAGGGCGATAAACTCATCTTT.

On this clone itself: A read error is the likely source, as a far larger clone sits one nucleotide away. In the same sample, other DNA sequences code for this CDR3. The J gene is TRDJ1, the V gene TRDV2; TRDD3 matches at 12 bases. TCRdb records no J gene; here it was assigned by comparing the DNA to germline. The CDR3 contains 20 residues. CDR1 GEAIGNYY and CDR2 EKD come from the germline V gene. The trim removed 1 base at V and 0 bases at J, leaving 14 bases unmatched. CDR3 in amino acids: CACDTILLGDTRAYTDKLIF. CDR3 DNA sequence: TGTGCCTGTGACACGATATTACTGGGGGATACACGGGCTTACACCGATAAACTCATCTTT.

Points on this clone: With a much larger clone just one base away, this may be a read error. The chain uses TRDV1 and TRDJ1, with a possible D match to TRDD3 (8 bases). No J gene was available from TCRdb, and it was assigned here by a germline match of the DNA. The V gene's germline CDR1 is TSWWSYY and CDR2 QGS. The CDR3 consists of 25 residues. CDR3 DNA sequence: TGTGCTCCTGGGGAAGGGCCCTTCCTGACCCTTAAGTACTGGGGGCTACTTGTTTACACCGATAAACTCATCTTT. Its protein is CAPGEGPFLTLKYWGLLVYTDKLIF.

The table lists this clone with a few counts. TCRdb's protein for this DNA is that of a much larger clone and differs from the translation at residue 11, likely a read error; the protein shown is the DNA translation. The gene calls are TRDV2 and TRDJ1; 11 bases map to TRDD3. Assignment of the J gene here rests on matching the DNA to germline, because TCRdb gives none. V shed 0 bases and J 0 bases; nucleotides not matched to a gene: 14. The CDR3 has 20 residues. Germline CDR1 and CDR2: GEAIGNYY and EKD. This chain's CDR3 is CACDTVGGGYEEPYTDKLIF. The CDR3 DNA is TGTGCCTGTGACACCGTTGGTGGGGGATACGAGGAACCGTACACCGATAAACTCATCTTT.

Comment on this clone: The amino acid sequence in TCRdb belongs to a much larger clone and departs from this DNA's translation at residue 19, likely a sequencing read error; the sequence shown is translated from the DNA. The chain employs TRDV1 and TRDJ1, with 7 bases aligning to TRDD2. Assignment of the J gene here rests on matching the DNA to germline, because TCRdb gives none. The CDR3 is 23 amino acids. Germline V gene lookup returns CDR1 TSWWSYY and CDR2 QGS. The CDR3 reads CALGVLSSYPFRRLAFYTEKLIF. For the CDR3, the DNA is TGTGCTCTTGGGGTCCTTAGTTCCTACCCTTTTCGCCGTCTGGCCTTTTACACCGAGAAACTCATCTTT.

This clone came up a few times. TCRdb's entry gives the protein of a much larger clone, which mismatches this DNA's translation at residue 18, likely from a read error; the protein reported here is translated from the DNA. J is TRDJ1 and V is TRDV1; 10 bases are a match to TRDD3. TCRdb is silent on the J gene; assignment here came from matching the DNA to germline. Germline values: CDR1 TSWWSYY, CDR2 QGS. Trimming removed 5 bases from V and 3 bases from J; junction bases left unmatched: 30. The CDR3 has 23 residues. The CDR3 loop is CALGKPLRFLPTGGCGIADKLIF. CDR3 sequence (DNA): TGTGCTCTTGGGAAGCCCCTCCGCTTCCTACCAACTGGGGGATGCGGGATCGCCGATAAACTCATCTTT.

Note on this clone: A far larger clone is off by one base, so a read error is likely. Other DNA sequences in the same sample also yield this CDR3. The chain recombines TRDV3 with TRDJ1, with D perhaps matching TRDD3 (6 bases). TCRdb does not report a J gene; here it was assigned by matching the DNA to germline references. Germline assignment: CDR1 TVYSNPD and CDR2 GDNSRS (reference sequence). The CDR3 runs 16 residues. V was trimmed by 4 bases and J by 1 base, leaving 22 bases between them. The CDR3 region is CASWAGALRATDKLIF. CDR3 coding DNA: TGTGCCTCGTGGGCTGGGGCGCTACGGGCCACCGATAAACTCATCTTT.